One T cell receptor beta chain is described in this entry. The antigen remains unidentified. HIV-negative, healthy adults without recent acute infections or vaccinations were the donors. These data are taken from a study of shared clonotypes between healthy human individuals. General observations from the study: Represented genetic and exposure-history diversity was restricted by having few donors.

In the original workflow: ImmunoSEQ output held junction-only sequences without quality scores, so filtering differed. TCRdb's table, derived via immunoSEQ multiplex PCR, lists solely in-frame clones and lacks some. V and J calls and clone size follow that table, whereas D and trimming were derived from the DNA. The sample carries millions of clones, 95% recorded once. Germline V gene sequence: CDR1 MNHNS, CDR2 SASEGT. This CDR3 has 14 amino acids. V was cut by 6 bases and J by 2 bases, with 12 bases left in between. V is TRBV6-1 and J is TRBJ2-3, with D maybe TRBD2 (6 bases). Material: naive CD4+ T cells sorted from blood. Subset indicated: CD45RA+ positively selected. The TCR comes from a man between 18 and 35 years old in good health. The CDR3 bases are TGTGCCAGCAGAGCTAGCGCTAACACAGATACGCAGTATTTT. This encodes CASRASANTDTQYF.